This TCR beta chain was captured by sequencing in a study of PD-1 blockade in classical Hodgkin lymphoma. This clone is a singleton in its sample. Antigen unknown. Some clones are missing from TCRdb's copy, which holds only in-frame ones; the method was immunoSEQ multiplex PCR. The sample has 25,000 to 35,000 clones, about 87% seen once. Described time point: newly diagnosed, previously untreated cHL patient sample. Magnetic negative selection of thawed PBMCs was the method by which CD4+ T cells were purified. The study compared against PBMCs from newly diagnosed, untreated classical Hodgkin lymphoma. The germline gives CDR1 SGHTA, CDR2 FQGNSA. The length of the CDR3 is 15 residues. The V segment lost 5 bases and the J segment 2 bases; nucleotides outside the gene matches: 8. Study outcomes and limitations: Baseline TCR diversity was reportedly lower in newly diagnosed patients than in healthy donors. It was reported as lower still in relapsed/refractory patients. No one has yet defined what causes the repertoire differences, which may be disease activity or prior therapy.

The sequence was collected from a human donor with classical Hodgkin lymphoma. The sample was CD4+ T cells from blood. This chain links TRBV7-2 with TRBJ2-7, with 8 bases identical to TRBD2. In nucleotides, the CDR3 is TGTGCCAGCAGCAAACTAGCGGACCCTACCTACGAGCAGTACTTC. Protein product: CASSKLADPTYEQYF.